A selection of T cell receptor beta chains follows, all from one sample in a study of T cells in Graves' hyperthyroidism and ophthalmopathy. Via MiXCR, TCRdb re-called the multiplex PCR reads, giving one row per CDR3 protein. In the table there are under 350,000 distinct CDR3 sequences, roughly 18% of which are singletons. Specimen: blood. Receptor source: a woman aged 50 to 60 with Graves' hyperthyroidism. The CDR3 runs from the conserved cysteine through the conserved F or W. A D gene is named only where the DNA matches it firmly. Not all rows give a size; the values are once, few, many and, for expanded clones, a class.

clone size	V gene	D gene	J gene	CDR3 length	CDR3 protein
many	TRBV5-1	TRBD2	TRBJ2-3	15	CASSTSGGSTDTQYF
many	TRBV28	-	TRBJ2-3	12	CASSTSQATQYF
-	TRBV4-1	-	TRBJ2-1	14	CASSQVLGNNEQFF
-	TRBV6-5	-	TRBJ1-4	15	CASSYRAGSNEKLFF
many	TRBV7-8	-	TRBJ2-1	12	CASSSKGNEQFF
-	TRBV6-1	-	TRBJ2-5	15	CASSEFTGSGETQYF
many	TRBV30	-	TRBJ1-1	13	CAWTRGENTEAFF
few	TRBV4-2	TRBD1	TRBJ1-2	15	CASSPQSGQGYGYTF
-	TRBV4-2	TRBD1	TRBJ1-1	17	CASSQDPQGGKGTEAFF
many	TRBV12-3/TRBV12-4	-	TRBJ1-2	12	CASSSRPDGYTF
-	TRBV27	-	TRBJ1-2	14	CASGQDGFGNGYTF
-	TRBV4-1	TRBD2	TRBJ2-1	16	CASSQWEDQRENEQFF
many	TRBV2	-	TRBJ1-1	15	CATSSAAHLNTEAFF
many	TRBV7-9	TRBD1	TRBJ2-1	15	CASSRQGNSYNEQFF
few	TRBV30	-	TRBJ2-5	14	CAWSIRATQETQYF
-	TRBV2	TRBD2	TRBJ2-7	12	CASHGGVYEQYF
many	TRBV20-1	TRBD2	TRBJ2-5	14	CSAEAGGPQETQYF
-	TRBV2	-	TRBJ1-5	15	CASSLQENSNQPQHF
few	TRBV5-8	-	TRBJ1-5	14	CASSLVGSNQPQHF
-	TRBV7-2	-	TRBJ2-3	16	CASSRLRATFTDTQYF
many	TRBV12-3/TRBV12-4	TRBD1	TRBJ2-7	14	CASSLDREAYEQYF
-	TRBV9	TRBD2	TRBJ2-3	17	CASSVAAPGLAADTQYF
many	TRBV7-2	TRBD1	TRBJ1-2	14	CASSPWTGNYGYTF
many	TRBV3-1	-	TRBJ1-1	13	CASSRGTNTEAFF
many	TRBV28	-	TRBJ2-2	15	CASSFVPARAGELFF
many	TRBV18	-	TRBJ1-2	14	CASSPPEGHYGYTF
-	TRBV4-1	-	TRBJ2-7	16	CASSQDAGASSYEQYF
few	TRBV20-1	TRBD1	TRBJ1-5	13	CRAGQGYGQPQHF
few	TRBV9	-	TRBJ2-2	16	CASSLTVLGDTGELFF
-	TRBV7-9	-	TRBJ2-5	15	CASSFGRQLVETQYF
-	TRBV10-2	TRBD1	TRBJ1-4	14	CASSEPGGDEKLFF
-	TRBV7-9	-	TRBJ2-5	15	CASSEQGLDQETQYF
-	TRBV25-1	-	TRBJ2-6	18	CASSANQPRTSGANVLTF
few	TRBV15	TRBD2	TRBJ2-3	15	CATSRGEGFTDTQYF
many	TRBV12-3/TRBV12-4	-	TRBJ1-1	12	CASSFLTTEAFF
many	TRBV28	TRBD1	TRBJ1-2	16	CASSPYIGTGGISYTF
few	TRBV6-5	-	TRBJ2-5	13	CASSYRERETQYF
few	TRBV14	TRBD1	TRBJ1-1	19	CASSRPSLRDRGRGGEAFF
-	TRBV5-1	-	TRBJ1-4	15	CASPLPGAGLKKLFF
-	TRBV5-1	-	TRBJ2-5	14	CASSSTGGGETQYF
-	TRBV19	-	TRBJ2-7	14	CASSTGTVTYEQYF
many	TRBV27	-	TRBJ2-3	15	CASSLYRFGTDTQYF
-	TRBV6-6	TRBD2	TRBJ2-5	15	CASSYGSGGVQTQYF
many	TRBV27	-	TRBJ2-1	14	CASTRDGAYNEQFF
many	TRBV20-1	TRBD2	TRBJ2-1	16	CSAPPASGRAGNEQFF
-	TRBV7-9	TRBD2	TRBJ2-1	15	CASSTSGYSYNEQFF
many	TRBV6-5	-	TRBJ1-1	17	CASSYLSPGLQNTEAFF
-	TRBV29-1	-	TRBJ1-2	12	CSVVAGSYGYTF
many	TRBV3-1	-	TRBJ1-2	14	CASSQAATRYGYTF
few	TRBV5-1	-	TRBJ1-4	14	CASSVRDTNEKLFF
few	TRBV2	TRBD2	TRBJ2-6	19	CASSESSGRVWAGANVLTF
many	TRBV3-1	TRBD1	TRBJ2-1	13	CASRPQGAGEQFF